This entry concerns a single TCR beta chain. Participants, roughly 18 to 90 years old, spanned around 25 US areas. The recovered donors of Cohort 3 showed two negative PCRs, clearance, or symptom resolution. The record originates from a study of blood T cell repertoires in COVID-19. The wider study: From T cells, B-cell-depleted T cells, or PBMCs came the material, which was cDNA or gDNA.

Only in-frame clones appear in the TCRdb table, and some are missing; sequencing was by immunoSEQ multiplex PCR. The sample contains 150,000 to 200,000 clones, roughly 86% of which appear only once. Germline V CDR1 and CDR2: SGHRS, YFSETQ. This CDR3 region has 13 residues. Trimming left V 0 bases short and J 8 bases short, with 6 bases between. The source material was PBMCs or T cells enriched from blood (not recorded which). V gene TRBV5-1 combines with J gene TRBJ1-6, with a possible D match to TRBD1 (5 bases). This clonotype originated in a woman in her twenties or thirties who had recovered from COVID-19. Written as DNA, the CDR3 is TGCGCCAGCAGCTTGGCAGGGTATTCACCCCTCCACTTT. This sequence encodes CASSLAGYSPLHF. Combining the CDR3 with reference TRBV5-1 and TRBJ1-6 gives the whole variable domain KAGVTQTPRYLIKTRGQQVTLSCSPISGHRSVSWYQQTPGQGLQFLFEYFSETQRNKGNFPGRFSGRQFSNSRSEMNVSTLELGDSALYLCASSLAGYSPLHFGNGTRLTVT.